This T cell receptor (beta chain) comes out of a study of T-cell reconstitution after alpha-beta-depleted transplantation in children. Broader study findings: Where alpha-beta T cells came from about two months after transplant was reportedly several hundred expanded graft clones. Newly produced T cells mostly accounted for T-cell counts and diversity one year post-transplant. Several patients had high TCRbeta diversity at day 60; it came from surviving recipient T cells and thymic progenitors.

The CDR3 spans 14 residues. The ends were cut back, 8 bases at V and 2 bases at J, with 17 bases in the middle. In germline, CDR1 is SGHRS, CDR2 YFSETQ. TCRbeta library preparation incorporated unique molecular identifiers. TCRdb re-called the PCR reads through MiXCR, storing one row per CDR3 protein. The sample includes a few hundred thousand distinct CDR3 sequences, under 15% of them seen just once. This clonotype appeared many times. The target antigen is unknown. V is TRBV5-1 and J is TRBJ2-7; weak D call: TRBD1 (5 bases). The sequence derives from a male patient younger than 18 who had a stem cell transplant for acute myeloid leukemia, so the T cells may come from the graft donor. This material consisted of PBMCs, mostly from graft donor cells, taken 360 days after TCRalphabeta/CD19-depleted stem cell transplant. CDR3 nucleotides: TGCGCCAGAGGGTCATGCAGGGCCGCCTACGAGCAGTACTTC. As protein: CARGSCRAAYEQYF.